The rows below give T cell receptor beta chains drawn from one sample of a study of shared clonotypes between healthy human individuals. Clones were read by immunoSEQ multiplex PCR, and TCRdb kept only the in-frame ones, dropping some. The sample carries about 2.3 million clones, 93% recorded once. Input material: naive CD4+ T cells from PBMCs. Source of these receptors: a man younger than 35 in good health. Some clones in this sample may be carry-over from other donors' samples. Each CDR3 is given with its conserved first and last residue. The D gene is left open where the match is weak.

V gene	J gene	D gene	CDR3 protein	CDR3 DNA
TRBV14	TRBJ1-1	.	CASNTQGWGDEAFF	TGTGCCAGCAACACACAGGGTTGGGGTGATGAAGCTTTCTTT
TRBV29-1	TRBJ2-7	TRBD2	CSAWTSGDKSSYEQYF	TGCAGCGCCTGGACTAGCGGGGACAAGAGCTCCTACGAGCAGTACTTC
TRBV6-5	TRBJ1-2	.	CASAGAGSGYTF	TGTGCCAGCGCTGGGGCAGGGTCTGGCTACACCTTC
TRBV5-1	TRBJ2-1	.	CASSLMVSTDHRGQFF	TGCGCCAGCAGCTTGATGGTGTCTACAGATCATCGGGGGCAGTTCTTC
TRBV19	TRBJ1-5	.	CASSQGQQPQHF	TGTGCCAGTAGCCAGGGACAACAGCCCCAGCATTTT
TRBV29-1	TRBJ2-1	TRBD1	CSVGQGHGEQFF	TGCAGCGTTGGACAGGGGCACGGTGAGCAGTTCTTC
TRBV28	TRBJ2-4	TRBD2	CASRFWSSGLAKNIQYF	TGTGCCAGCAGATTCTGGTCTAGCGGTCTAGCCAAAAACATTCAGTACTTC
TRBV7-9	TRBJ2-7	TRBD2	CASSLAGGAKNSYEQYF	TGTGCCAGCAGCCTGGCGGGAGGGGCGAAGAACTCCTACGAGCAGTACTTC
TRBV11-2	TRBJ2-2	.	CASSLELERPATGELFF	TGTGCCAGCAGCTTAGAATTGGAGCGGCCGGCCACCGGGGAGCTGTTTTTT
TRBV5-1	TRBJ2-2	.	CASSLELNTGELFF	TGCGCCAGCAGCTTGGAGTTGAACACCGGGGAGCTGTTTTTT
TRBV7-9	TRBJ2-7	TRBD1	CASSLSQGAYEQYF	TGTGCCAGCAGCTTGAGTCAGGGGGCCTACGAGCAGTACTTC